A selection of T cell receptor beta chains follows, all from one sample in a study of T cell responses to AZD1222 COVID-19 vaccine. Sequencing was performed with immunoSEQ multiplex PCR; in TCRdb, only in-frame clones are kept and a portion is missing. The sample lists 95,000 or so clones, nearly 90% occurring once. Sample: peripheral blood, taken on day 0 of MenACWY control vaccination. Receptors were obtained from an adult in good health. The CDR3 runs from the conserved cysteine through the conserved F or W. The D gene is left open where the match is weak. Clone size is given for some rows only: seen once, a few or many times, or a class if the clone is expanded.

D: TRBD2
length: 15
J: TRBJ2-4
size: -
V: TRBV4-3
CDR3: CASSQEWGRENIQYF
DNA: TGCGCCAGCAGCCAAGAGTGGGGGAGGGAAAACATTCAGTACTTC

D: TRBD1
length: 12
J: TRBJ1-2
size: -
V: TRBV6-2/TRBV6-3
CDR3: CASSGTDEGYTF
DNA: TGTGCCAGCAGTGGGACAGATGAGGGCTACACCTTC

D: TRBD1
length: 14
J: TRBJ2-1
size: -
V: TRBV19
CDR3: CASTYRPGGHEQFF
DNA: TGTGCCAGTACTTATCGGCCAGGGGGTCATGAGCAGTTCTTC

D: -
length: 14
J: TRBJ1-5
size: -
V: TRBV4-1
CDR3: CASSHFQLNQPQHF
DNA: TGCGCCAGCAGCCACTTTCAGTTAAATCAGCCCCAGCATTTT

D: TRBD1
length: 15
J: TRBJ1-6
size: -
V: TRBV6-5
CDR3: CASGPAGGYNSPLHF
DNA: TGTGCCAGCGGTCCCGCAGGGGGGTATAATTCACCCCTCCACTTT

D: -
length: 14
J: TRBJ2-5
size: -
V: TRBV5-4
CDR3: CASSLDRGPETQYF
DNA: TGTGCCAGCAGCTTGGACCGGGGCCCCGAGACCCAGTACTTC

D: TRBD1
length: 15
J: TRBJ1-6
size: -
V: TRBV27
CDR3: CASYNTGDRNSPLHF
DNA: TGTGCCAGCTATAATACAGGGGATCGGAATTCACCCCTCCACTTT

D: TRBD1
length: 12
J: TRBJ2-7
size: -
V: TRBV6-2/TRBV6-3
CDR3: CASSPQGYEQYF
DNA: TGTGCCAGCAGTCCACAGGGGTACGAGCAGTACTTC

D: TRBD1
length: 16
J: TRBJ1-4
size: -
V: TRBV5-1
CDR3: CASSLASQGDNEKLFF
DNA: TGCGCCAGCAGCTTGGCCTCACAGGGGGATAATGAAAAACTGTTTTTT

D: TRBD1
length: 15
J: TRBJ2-3
size: -
V: TRBV5-1
CDR3: CASSAPGQSTDTQYF
DNA: TGCGCCAGCAGCGCGCCGGGACAGAGCACAGATACGCAGTATTTT

D: TRBD1
length: 14
J: TRBJ1-6
size: -
V: TRBV5-4
CDR3: CASTLGQGDSPLHF
DNA: TGTGCCAGCACCCTAGGACAGGGGGATTCACCCCTCCACTTT

D: -
length: 15
J: TRBJ2-1
size: few
V: TRBV29-1
CDR3: CSVEDGETAYNEQFF
DNA: TGCAGCGTTGAAGACGGGGAGACAGCTTACAATGAGCAGTTCTTC

D: -
length: 14
J: TRBJ1-5
size: -
V: TRBV19
CDR3: CASSIKSSNQPQHF
DNA: TGTGCCAGTAGTATAAAGAGCAGCAATCAGCCCCAGCATTTT

D: -
length: 14
J: TRBJ2-7
size: -
V: TRBV6-5
CDR3: CASSYTGQGYEQYF
DNA: TGTGCCAGCAGTTACACCGGCCAAGGTTACGAGCAGTACTTC

D: -
length: 15
J: TRBJ2-2
size: -
V: TRBV5-1
CDR3: CASSFGSANTGELFF
DNA: TGCGCCAGCAGCTTTGGGTCCGCGAACACCGGGGAGCTGTTTTTT

D: -
length: 16
J: TRBJ2-2
size: -
V: TRBV4-1
CDR3: CASSQDWAGNTGKLFF
DNA: TGCGCCAGCAGCCAAGATTGGGCAGGGAACACCGGGAAGCTGTTTTTT

D: TRBD1
length: 14
J: TRBJ1-2
size: -
V: TRBV2
CDR3: CASSRDRDGKGYTF
DNA: TGTGCCAGCAGCCGGGACAGGGATGGGAAAGGCTACACCTTC

D: -
length: 14
J: TRBJ1-1
size: -
V: TRBV19
CDR3: CASSILGGDTEAFF
DNA: TGTGCCAGTAGTATTTTGGGTGGGGACACTGAAGCTTTCTTT

D: -
length: 13
J: TRBJ1-1
size: -
V: TRBV12-3/TRBV12-4
CDR3: CASMWGFRGEAFF
DNA: TGTGCCAGCATGTGGGGTTTTAGAGGGGAAGCTTTCTTT

D: -
length: 15
J: TRBJ2-3
size: -
V: TRBV7-2
CDR3: CASSSRPVSTDTQYF
DNA: TGTGCCAGCAGCAGCAGGCCCGTTAGCACAGATACGCAGTATTTT

D: -
length: 15
J: TRBJ1-2
size: -
V: TRBV9
CDR3: CASSVEGGNLYGYTF
DNA: TGTGCCAGCAGCGTAGAAGGAGGGAACCTCTATGGCTACACCTTC

D: TRBD2
length: 18
J: TRBJ2-3
size: -
V: TRBV6-2/TRBV6-3
CDR3: CASSSSGSGGLLTDTQYF
DNA: TGTGCCAGCAGCTCCTCAGGGTCGGGGGGGCTTTTGACAGATACGCAGTATTTT

D: -
length: 9
J: TRBJ1-1
size: -
V: TRBV27
CDR3: CASSSQAFF
DNA: TGTGCCAGCAGCTCACAAGCTTTCTTT

D: -
length: 14
J: TRBJ1-1
size: -
V: TRBV19
CDR3: CASILDPMNTEAFF
DNA: TGTGCCAGTATCCTAGATCCTATGAACACTGAAGCTTTCTTT

D: -
length: 16
J: TRBJ2-7
size: -
V: TRBV12-5
CDR3: CASGLGLAPGQNEQYF
DNA: TGTGCTAGTGGTTTGGGTTTAGCCCCGGGACAAAACGAGCAGTACTTC

D: -
length: 16
J: TRBJ1-6
size: -
V: TRBV2
CDR3: CASSQQGLGNNSPLHF
DNA: TGTGCCAGCAGTCAGCAGGGTCTCGGGAATAATTCACCCCTCCACTTT

D: -
length: 17
J: TRBJ1-5
size: -
V: TRBV27
CDR3: CASSPRRDTYSNQPQHF
DNA: TGTGCCAGCAGTCCGCGCCGGGACACCTATAGCAATCAGCCCCAGCATTTT